The present T cell receptor (beta chain) was sequenced within a study of cytomegalovirus exposure and HLA in healthy donors. PCR primers comprised 60 Vbeta and 13 Jbeta primers. The table came from immunoSEQ multiplex PCR; TCRdb's copy has only in-frame clones and leaves some out. Altogether around 190,000 clones are present, almost 75% being singletons, with the ten largest covering 2.5% to 3.5%. This clone has just a few counts. The receptor comes from a woman aged 25 to 39 in good health and CMV-seropositive. Sequenced: PBMCs.

The CDR3 region is CASSDRLAGAYEQYF. The CDR3 nucleotides are TGTGCCTCCAGCGACCGATTAGCGGGAGCATACGAGCAGTACTTC. V and J are TRBV6-5 and TRBJ2-7; the match to TRBD2 covers 9 bases. The length of the CDR3 is 15 residues. CDR1 is MNHEY, CDR2 SVGAGI, per germline. V gave up 11 bases and J gave up 4 bases; unmatched junction bases: 15.